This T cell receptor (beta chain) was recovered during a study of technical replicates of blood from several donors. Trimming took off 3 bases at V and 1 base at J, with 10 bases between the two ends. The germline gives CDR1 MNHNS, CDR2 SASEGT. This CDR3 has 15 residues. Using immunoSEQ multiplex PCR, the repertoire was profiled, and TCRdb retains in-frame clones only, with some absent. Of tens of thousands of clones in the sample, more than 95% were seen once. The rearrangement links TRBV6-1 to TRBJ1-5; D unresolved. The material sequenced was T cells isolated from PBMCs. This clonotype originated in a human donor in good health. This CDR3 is CASSEGVVSNQPQHF. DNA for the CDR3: TGTGCCAGCAGTGAGGGCGTTGTGAGCAATCAGCCCCAGCATTTT.